This T cell receptor (beta chain) was retrieved from a study of metastatic and nonmetastatic thyroid tumors. Across the study: The study looked at repertoires side by side in blood and in tumor or nodule tissue from malignant and benign thyroid patients.

As handled by the study authors: The study took CDR3 differences across clinicopathological groups and made a distant-metastasis classifier for papillary thyroid cancer from them. TCRdb reanalyzed the PCR reads with MiXCR. TCRdb's processing, not the study's, gives the V and J calls here. Among over 70,000 clones, roughly a sixth were seen once, and the ten largest hold roughly 13%. Before thyroid surgery, none of the patients had received any treatment. Between the trimmed V and J ends, which lost 1 base and 7 bases, there was a span of 23 bases. The germline V gene encodes CDR1 LNHDA and CDR2 SQIVND (reference sequence). The CDR3 has 17 residues. This clone showed up many times.

Material: blood. The chain combines TRBV19 with TRBJ2-7; a possible D gene is TRBD2 (6 bases). The TCR comes from a female donor with papillary thyroid cancer or a benign thyroid nodule (not recorded which). Some clones in this sample may be carry-over from other donors' samples. The CDR3 nucleotides are TGTGCCAGTAGTATAGCCCTAGCGTCAGACCTTCCCTTGGAGCAGTACTTC. Translating it yields CASSIALASDLPLEQYF. The full variable domain, completed using reference TRBV19 and TRBJ2-7, is DGGITQSPKYLFRKEGQNVTLSCEQNLNHDAMYWYRQDPGQGLRLIYYSQIVNDFQKGDIAEGYSVSREKKESFPLTVTSAQKNPTAFYLCASSIALASDLPLEQYFGPGTRLTVT.